The 23 T cell receptor beta chains below all came from one sample that was sequenced in a study of identical twins' blood T cells. TCRdb recomputed calls from the 5' RACE reads with MiXCR, one row per CDR3 protein. In the table there are 350,000 to 400,000 distinct CDR3 sequences, around 30% of which are singletons. Specimen: PBMCs. The source of these receptors is a woman between 18 and 49 years old in good health.

In regard to this clonotype: The junction differs from germline at one of its ends, possibly a read error. This chain connects TRBV20-1 to TRBJ1-1; TRBD1 might be the D (5 bases). Per the germline V gene, CDR1 is DFQATT and CDR2 is SNEGSKA (reference sequence). The CDR3 is 9 amino acids. The CDR3 region has the DNA TGCAGTGTCCCCATGGGGGGAGCCTTT. Translating it yields CSVPMGGAF.

This clonotype was observed a handful of times. V gene TRBV23-1 combines with J gene TRBJ1-4, with D possibly TRBD1 on 5 matching bases. TRBV23-1 is an ORF, and what it does is uncertain. CDR3 size: 13 residues. Trimming cost V 4 bases and J 6 bases, with 9 bases left between them. CDR3 sequence: CASSRPGDEKLFF. The CDR3 coding sequence is TGCGCCAGCAGTCGCCCGGGGGATGAAAAACTGTTTTTT.

J is TRBJ1-2 and V is TRBV5-1; D remains ambiguous. The CDR3 runs to 14 residues. Germline V gives CDR1 SGHRS, CDR2 YFSETQ. Trimming shortened V by 6 bases and J by 3 bases, and 15 bases separated the two germline ends. CDR3 amino acids: CASTTNRGDYGYTF. CDR3 nucleotide sequence: TGCGCCAGCACAACGAACAGAGGTGACTATGGCTACACCTTC.

Of note for this clonotype: Since a much larger clone is just one base distant, this may be a read error. The chain uses TRBV20-1 and TRBJ1-2; D not certain. Deletions cut 4 bases from V and 7 bases from J, with 16 bases between. The CDR3 is 13 amino acids. Looked up from germline, CDR1 is DFQATT and CDR2 is SNEGSKA (reference sequence). The CDR3 spells CSAKVLGPGGYTF. The CDR3 DNA reads as TGCAGTGCTAAAGTCCTAGGGCCGGGTGGCTACACCTTC.

The chain is built from TRBV20-1 and TRBJ1-2; D possibly corresponds to TRBD1 (6 bases). Trimming left V 5 bases short and J 4 bases short, with 14 bases between. The CDR3 has 13 amino acids. The germline CDR1 and CDR2 sequences are DFQATT and SNEGSKA (reference sequence). The CDR3: CSAFPQGPYGYTF. Written as DNA, the CDR3 is TGCAGTGCTTTCCCTCAGGGGCCCTATGGCTACACCTTC.

This clonotype was detected a few times. J is TRBJ2-1 and V is TRBV3-1; a possible D gene is TRBD2 (5 bases). Germline V lookup: CDR1 LGHDT, CDR2 YNNKEL (reference sequence). The length of the CDR3 is 11 residues. The ends were cut back, 4 bases at V and 13 bases at J, with 11 bases in the middle. The CDR3 loop reads CASSPGLVQFF. CDR3 nucleotides: TGTGCCAGCAGCCCAGGACTGGTACAGTTCTTC.

This clonotype was detected only a few times. CDR3 coding DNA: TGCAGCGTGGGACAAACCCAGGCCGGGGAGCTGTTTTTT. Its protein is CSVGQTQAGELFF. This rearrangement joins TRBV29-1 to TRBJ2-2, with D possibly TRBD1 on 6 matching bases. Trimming removed 6 bases from V and 6 bases from J, with 14 bases in between. This CDR3 region has 13 residues. The germline V gene has CDR1 SQVTM and CDR2 ANQGSEA.

V gene TRBV4-3 combines with J gene TRBJ1-6; 8 bases align to TRBD1. This CDR3 is built from 13 residues. CDR1 is LGHNA, CDR2 YSLEER, per germline. Trimming at V came to 3 bases and at J to 10 bases, leaving 2 bases not matched to a gene. CDR3 amino acids: CASSQDRDSPLHF. The CDR3 region has the DNA TGCGCCAGCAGCCAGGACAGGGACTCACCCCTCCACTTT.

This clonotype was counted only a few times. The chain carries TRBV12-3 or TRBV12-4 and TRBJ2-3; the D gene is possibly TRBD1 (5 bases). V was shortened by 5 bases and J by 2 bases, with 8 bases between the two germline ends. This CDR3 contains 13 residues. CDR3 coding DNA: TGTGCCAGCAGTCTACAGGTCACAGATACGCAGTATTTT. Residues: CASSLQVTDTQYF.

This clonotype showed up just a few times. The chain employs TRBV3-1 and TRBJ2-7; 7 nucleotides match TRBD2. Germline V gene lookup returns CDR1 LGHDT and CDR2 YNNKEL (reference sequence). The CDR3 spans 15 residues. Unmatched junction bases numbered 7, after V lost 5 bases and J lost 0 bases. As DNA, the CDR3 is TGTGCCAGCAGCGAAAGCGGGGCTTTCTCCTACGAGCAGTACTTC. It is translated as CASSESGAFSYEQYF.

The rearrangement joins TRBV19 to TRBJ1-2; D gene unclear. The V end lost 5 bases, the J end lost 7 bases, and 17 bases lay between the germline ends. The CDR3 sequence is 14 residues long. Germline V gene sequence: CDR1 LNHDA, CDR2 SQIVND (reference sequence). CDR3 in DNA: TGTGCCAGTAGTCCTCGGATGGTTACCGGTGGCTACACCTTC. Encoded protein: CASSPRMVTGGYTF.

This clonotype was detected many times. The CDR3 DNA reads TGTGCCATCAGTGCCTTACAGGGGGCTGGGACTGAAGCTTTCTTT. Translated: CAISALQGAGTEAFF. This rearrangement joins TRBV10-3 to TRBJ1-1, with TRBD1 identical over 9 bases. V was clipped by 4 bases and J by 5 bases; unmatched bases: 8. The CDR3 runs 15 residues. Germline CDR1 ENHRY, CDR2 SYGVKD.

Only a few counts were recorded for this clonotype. The chain recombines TRBV7-9 with TRBJ2-7; TRBD1 is a possible D gene (6 bases). The germline V and J ends were trimmed by 5 bases and 1 base, with 12 bases remaining between them. This CDR3 comprises 14 residues. Germline-derived CDR1 and CDR2 are SEHNR and FQNEAQ (reference sequence). The CDR3 coding sequence is TGTGCCAGCAGCCCGGGACATGCTTCCTACGAGCAGTACTTC. This gives the protein CASSPGHASYEQYF.

This chain joins TRBV28 and TRBJ1-5; no clear D. V was shortened by 5 bases and J by 3 bases, with 14 bases between the two germline ends. The CDR3 sequence is 15 residues long. Looked up from germline, CDR1 is MDHEN and CDR2 is SYDVKM. This CDR3 is CASSPPTRVNQPQHF. The CDR3, as DNA: TGTGCCAGCAGTCCACCGACAAGGGTCAATCAGCCCCAGCATTTT.

The V call is TRBV2, the J call TRBJ1-2, with a weak D call TRBD1 (5 bases). The V end lost 7 bases, the J end lost 2 bases, and 14 bases lay between the germline ends. This CDR3 is 14 amino acids long. CDR1 and CDR2 from the germline V gene are SNHLY and FYNNEI. CDR3 in DNA: TGTGCCAGCATTCGTGACAGCCCAAACTATGGCTACACCTTC. The encoded protein is CASIRDSPNYGYTF.

The chain has TRBV6-5 and TRBJ1-6; D ambiguous. Germline lookup yields CDR1 MNHEY and CDR2 SVGAGI. There are 16 residues in the CDR3. V dropped 11 bases and J dropped 6 bases, with 23 bases sitting between them. The CDR3 protein is CAGTPLGVLGNSPLHF. CDR3 nucleotides: TGTGCCGGCACCCCTCTCGGGGTACTTGGTAATTCACCCCTCCACTTT.

This clonotype was seen more than once but under ten times. This chain joins TRBV28 and TRBJ1-5; D remains unclear. The germline gives CDR1 MDHEN, CDR2 SYDVKM. The CDR3 contains 12 residues. V was clipped by 6 bases and J by 7 bases, with 10 bases between them. The CDR3 DNA reads as TGTGCCAGCAGCCCCAGCAGGCAGCCCCAGCATTTT. Translating it yields CASSPSRQPQHF.

This chain joins TRBV4-1 and TRBJ1-1; TRBD1 might be the D (6 bases). The CDR3 runs 17 residues. Trimming removed 4 bases from V and 1 base from J, with 19 bases in between. Per germline, CDR1 MGHRA and CDR2 YSYEKL. This CDR3 reads CASSLPEGDGGNTEAFF. The CDR3 DNA follows: TGCGCCAGCAGCCTCCCCGAGGGGGACGGAGGGAACACTGAAGCTTTCTTT.

This clonotype was seen a handful of times. The J gene is TRBJ2-3, the V gene TRBV6-5; TRBD2 matches at 8 bases. From germline, CDR1 is MNHEY and CDR2 SVGAGI. The CDR3 spans 13 residues. The ends lost 4 bases at V and 6 bases at J; junction bases unmatched: 3. CDR3 in amino acids: CASSFSGGDTQYF. The CDR3 bases are TGTGCCAGCAGTTTCAGCGGGGGCGATACGCAGTATTTT.

This clonotype showed up just a few times. The chain is built from TRBV4-3 and TRBJ1-2; D call uncertain. The CDR3 runs 18 residues. From germline, CDR1 is LGHNA and CDR2 YSLEER. The V gene lost 1 base and the J gene lost 0 bases, with 18 bases spanning the gap. The CDR3 loop reads CASSQVKAGRLANYGYTF. Written as DNA, the CDR3 is TGCGCCAGCAGCCAAGTGAAGGCAGGCCGACTAGCTAACTATGGCTACACCTTC.

This clonotype was counted many times. The V and J genes are TRBV20-1 and TRBJ2-1, with 7 bases fitting TRBD2. Germline loops: CDR1 DFQATT, CDR2 SNEGSKA (reference sequence). V shed 0 bases and J 6 bases; nucleotides not matched to a gene: 5. The CDR3 consists of 14 residues. CDR3 residues: CSAREGGESNEQFF. Here the CDR3 DNA reads TGCAGTGCTAGAGAGGGGGGGGAGTCCAATGAGCAGTTCTTC.

Notes on this clonotype: A much larger clone lies one base from this, so it may be a read error. This chain links TRBV9 with TRBJ2-1; 8 nucleotides agree with TRBD1. The CDR3 contains 15 residues. V shed 6 bases and J 7 bases; nucleotides not matched to a gene: 12. The V gene's germline CDR1 is SGDLS and CDR2 YYNGEE. This CDR3 is CASNRDRGIQNEQFF. CDR3 nucleotides: TGTGCCAGCAACCGTGACAGGGGTATCCAAAATGAGCAGTTCTTC.

This clonotype turned up a few times. The V call is TRBV27, the J call TRBJ1-1, with D unclear. CDR1 is MNHEY and CDR2 is SMNVEV in the germline V gene (reference sequence). This CDR3 is 15 amino acids long. Trimming removed 2 bases at V and 7 bases at J, with 17 bases between. This CDR3 is CASSLMIGRNIEAFF. The CDR3 bases are TGTGCCAGCAGTTTAATGATAGGACGTAATATTGAAGCTTTCTTT.